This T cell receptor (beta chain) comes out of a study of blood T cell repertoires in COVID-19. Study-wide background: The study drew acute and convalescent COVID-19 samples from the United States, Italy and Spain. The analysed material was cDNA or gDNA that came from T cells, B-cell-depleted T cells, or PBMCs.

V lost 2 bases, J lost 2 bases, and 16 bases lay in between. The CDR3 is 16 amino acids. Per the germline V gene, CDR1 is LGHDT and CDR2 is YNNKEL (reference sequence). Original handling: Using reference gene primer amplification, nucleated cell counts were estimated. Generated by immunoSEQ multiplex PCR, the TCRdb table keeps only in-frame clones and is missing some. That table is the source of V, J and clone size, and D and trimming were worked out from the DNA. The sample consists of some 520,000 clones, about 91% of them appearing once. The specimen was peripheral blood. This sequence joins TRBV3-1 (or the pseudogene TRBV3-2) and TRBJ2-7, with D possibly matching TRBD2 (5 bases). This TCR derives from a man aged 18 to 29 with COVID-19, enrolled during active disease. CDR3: CASSQSSNVRAYEQYF. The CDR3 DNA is TGTGCCAGCAGCCAATCTTCCAACGTGAGGGCCTACGAGCAGTACTTC.